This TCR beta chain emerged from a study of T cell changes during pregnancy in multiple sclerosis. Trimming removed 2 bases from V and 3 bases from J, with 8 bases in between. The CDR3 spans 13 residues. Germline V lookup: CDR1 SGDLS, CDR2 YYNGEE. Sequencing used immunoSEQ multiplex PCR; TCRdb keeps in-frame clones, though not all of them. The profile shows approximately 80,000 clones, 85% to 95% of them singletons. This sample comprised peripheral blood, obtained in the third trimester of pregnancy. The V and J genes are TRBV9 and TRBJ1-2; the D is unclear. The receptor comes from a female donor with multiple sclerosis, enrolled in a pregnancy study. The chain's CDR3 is CASSVAQDYGYTF. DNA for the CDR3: TGTGCCAGCAGCGTCGCGCAGGACTATGGCTACACCTTC.